Listed below are T cell receptor beta chains from one sample, sequenced in a study of metastatic and nonmetastatic thyroid tumors. TCRdb used MiXCR to call clones anew from the PCR reads. The profile covers some 26,000 clones, with around 26% appearing a single time and about 16% taken by the ten largest. The sample consisted of blood. The receptors derive from a male donor with papillary thyroid cancer or a benign thyroid nodule (not recorded which). Some clones in this sample may be carry-over from other donors' samples. The CDR3 runs from the conserved cysteine through the conserved F or W. The D gene is left open where the match is weak. Not every row has a clone size; where given, it reads once, few, many or a size class.

size	V	D	J	DNA	CDR3
many	TRBV20-1	TRBD2	TRBJ2-1	TGCAGTGCCCCGGGGCCTAGCGGGAACAATGAGCAGTTCTTC	CSAPGPSGNNEQFF
NA	TRBV20-1	NA	TRBJ2-7	TGCAGTGCTCAGCACTGGGACGGGAGCTCCTACGAGCAGTACTTC	CSAQHWDGSSYEQYF
NA	TRBV7-2	NA	TRBJ1-2	TGTGCCAGCAGCTCGGGAGGCGTTTGGGGCTACACCTTC	CASSSGGVWGYTF
NA	TRBV11-1	NA	TRBJ2-1	TGTGCCAGCAGCCACCACCGAACGGCTGGAGGCTACAATGACCCGTTCTTC	CASSHHRTAGGYNDPFF
many	TRBV12-3/TRBV12-4	TRBD2	TRBJ2-3	TGTGCCAGCAGTTTCACTAGCGGGATCTCCACAGATACGCAGTATTTT	CASSFTSGISTDTQYF
NA	TRBV20-1	TRBD2	TRBJ2-1	TGCAGTGCTAGAATTCGCGGGACTATCAATGAGCAGTTCTTC	CSARIRGTINEQFF
many	TRBV7-2	NA	TRBJ1-5	TGTGCCAGCAGCTACCAGGAGGGGCAGCCCCAGCATTTT	CASSYQEGQPQHF
many	TRBV7-2	TRBD2	TRBJ2-3	TGTGCCAGCAGCTTTGCGGGAGGGGGAGATACGCAGTATTTT	CASSFAGGGDTQYF
many	TRBV7-2	NA	TRBJ1-2	TGTGCCAGCAGCTCGCCCAGGACGGGTAACTATGGCTACACCTTC	CASSSPRTGNYGYTF
once	TRBV20-1	TRBD2	TRBJ2-2	TGCAGTGCTAAAACTAGCGGGAGAGACACCGGGGAGCTGTTTTTT	CSAKTSGRDTGELFF
NA	TRBV5-1	NA	TRBJ2-7	TGCGCCAGCAGCCCACCTCGGTACAGGTTCTACGAGCAGTACTTC	CASSPPRYRFYEQYF
NA	TRBV28	NA	TRBJ2-2	TGTGCCAGCAGTTCCCCCCCGGGACCCCAGGGCGGGGAGCTGTTTTTT	CASSSPPGPQGGELFF
NA	TRBV28	NA	TRBJ2-7	TGTGCCAGCAGTTTCGTACAGGGGAGGGCCGAGCAGTACTTC	CASSFVQGRAEQYF
NA	TRBV19	NA	TRBJ2-7	TGTGCCAGTATCCGTGGTACAGTTGCCTACGAGCAGTACTTC	CASIRGTVAYEQYF
few	TRBV11-2	NA	TRBJ1-2	TGTGACAGCAGCTTAGTACCAGTCTATGGGTACACCTTC	CDSSLVPVYGYTF
many	TRBV19	NA	TRBJ2-7	TGTGCCACCACAGGGACGGGCTACGAGCAGTACTTC	CATTGTGYEQYF
many	TRBV28	TRBD2	TRBJ2-3	TGTGCCAGCAGTTTTGGGCGGGAGGACCTAACAGATACGCAGTATTTT	CASSFGREDLTDTQYF
few	TRBV9	NA	TRBJ2-3	TGTGCCATCATCCGACTCAGGAGGGGGGGGAGCACAGATACGCAGTATTTT	CAIIRLRRGGSTDTQYF
many	TRBV4-1	NA	TRBJ1-1	TGCGCCAGCAGCCCCTCTCGCGGAAACACTGAAGCTTTCTTT	CASSPSRGNTEAFF
many	TRBV12-3/TRBV12-4	TRBD1	TRBJ2-4	TGTGCCAGCAGTTCGTCCCGACAGGGAAATTTAGCCAAAAACATTCAGTACTTC	CASSSSRQGNLAKNIQYF
many	TRBV14	TRBD1	TRBJ2-7	TGTGCCAGCAGCCATCCCCACCGGGACAGAGCCTACGAGCAGTACTTC	CASSHPHRDRAYEQYF
NA	TRBV12-3/TRBV12-4	NA	TRBJ1-1	TGTGCCAGCAGTTTCGGGGGGGACACTGAAGCTTTCTTT	CASSFGGDTEAFF
many	TRBV10-1	NA	TRBJ2-3	TGCGCCCACCAAGGAACCAAACTGGATACGCAGTATTTT	CAHQGTKLDTQYF
once	TRBV19	NA	TRBJ1-1	TGTGCCAGTAGTCACCCGACTAGTACGAGATCTAGCACTGAAGCTTTCTTT	CASSHPTSTRSSTEAFF
many	TRBV27	NA	TRBJ2-1	TGTGCCAGCACCCGCATGGGGCCTTCTGGGAATGAGCAGTTCTTC	CASTRMGPSGNEQFF
NA	TRBV10-3	NA	TRBJ2-7	TGTGCCATCAGCCAAGCGGGCGCCTACGAGCAGTACTTC	CAISQAGAYEQYF
many	TRBV27	NA	TRBJ2-1	TGTGCCAGCAGGCTGGGAGGTTCCAATGAGCAGTTCTTC	CASRLGGSNEQFF
NA	TRBV27	TRBD2	TRBJ2-5	TGTGCCAGCATTTCCCGTGCCGGACTAGCGGGAGGTCGGGAGACCCAGTACTTC	CASISRAGLAGGRETQYF
NA	TRBV18	TRBD1	TRBJ2-1	TGTGCCAGCTCACCTGGACAGGGTTGGGATGAGCAGTTCTTC	CASSPGQGWDEQFF
NA	TRBV6-2/TRBV6-3	NA	TRBJ2-3	TGTGCCAGCAGTTTCGGAGGGATCACGGATACGCAGTATTTT	CASSFGGITDTQYF
few	TRBV27	NA	TRBJ2-7	TGTGCCAGCAGTTTAAACTATTTCTACGAGCAGTACTTC	CASSLNYFYEQYF
NA	TRBV12-3/TRBV12-4	NA	TRBJ1-5	TGTGCCAGCGGAACTGGGGGGGCGGGCAAGGGGAATCAGCCCCAGCATTTT	CASGTGGAGKGNQPQHF
many	TRBV5-1	TRBD2	TRBJ2-7	TGCGCCAGCAGCGGGACGGGCACTAGCGTCTACGAGCAGTACTTC	CASSGTGTSVYEQYF
NA	TRBV7-9	NA	TRBJ2-7	TGTGCCAGCAGCTTACAGGGGAACTACGAGCAGTACTTC	CASSLQGNYEQYF
NA	TRBV12-3/TRBV12-4	TRBD2	TRBJ2-7	TGTGCCAGCAGCCCCGGGACTATCCTGGGGGAGCAGTACTTC	CASSPGTILGEQYF
NA	TRBV2	NA	TRBJ1-4	TGTGCAAGCAATAACGAACAGGGCGGGGGAAAACTGTTTTTT	CASNNEQGGGKLFF
many	TRBV7-9	NA	TRBJ1-3	TGTGCCAGCAGCTTACCCGGGTCCGGAAACACCATATATTTT	CASSLPGSGNTIYF
many	TRBV30	TRBD1	TRBJ2-2	TGTGCCTGGGGGGTGACAGGGACCACCGGGGAGCTGTTTTTT	CAWGVTGTTGELFF
NA	TRBV20-1	NA	TRBJ2-3	TGCAGTGCTTCACCAACGTCTGGCGTATCGGATACGCAGTATTTT	CSASPTSGVSDTQYF
NA	TRBV15	TRBD1	TRBJ1-4	TGTGCCACCAGCGTAACGATACAGGGGCACAATGAAAAACTGTTTTTT	CATSVTIQGHNEKLFF
NA	TRBV24-1	NA	TRBJ2-1	TGTGCCACCAGTGGGTGGATCAATGAGCAGTTCTTC	CATSGWINEQFF
NA	TRBV9	TRBD1	TRBJ2-7	TGTGCCAGCAGCGTGGACAGGGTTTGGTACGAGCAGTACTTC	CASSVDRVWYEQYF
many	TRBV6-2/TRBV6-3	NA	TRBJ1-5	TGTGCCAGCCAAGATCGGAACGGCAATCAGCCCCAGCATTTT	CASQDRNGNQPQHF
NA	TRBV30	NA	TRBJ1-5	TGTGCCTGGGGAACAGAACTCAATCAGCCCCAGCATTTT	CAWGTELNQPQHF
NA	TRBV7-8	TRBD2	TRBJ2-2	TGTGCCAGCAGCTTCCCTAGCGGGTCGAACACCGGGGAGCTGTTTTTT	CASSFPSGSNTGELFF
NA	TRBV6-1	TRBD1	TRBJ1-1	TGTGCCAGCCCCCGGGACAGGGTGAGGCCTGAAGCTTTCTTT	CASPRDRVRPEAFF
NA	TRBV6-1	NA	TRBJ1-2	TGTGCCAGCAGTGAAGGGGTAGGGAGGGACTATGGCTACACCTTC	CASSEGVGRDYGYTF
many	TRBV10-1	NA	TRBJ1-5	TGCGCCAGCAGTGACAGGGAGGCAGAAAGCAATCAGCCCCAGCATTTT	CASSDREAESNQPQHF
medium-sized	TRBV5-1	NA	TRBJ2-3	TGCGCCAGCAGCTTGGGCCTTAGCGGATACACAGATACGCAGTATTTT	CASSLGLSGYTDTQYF